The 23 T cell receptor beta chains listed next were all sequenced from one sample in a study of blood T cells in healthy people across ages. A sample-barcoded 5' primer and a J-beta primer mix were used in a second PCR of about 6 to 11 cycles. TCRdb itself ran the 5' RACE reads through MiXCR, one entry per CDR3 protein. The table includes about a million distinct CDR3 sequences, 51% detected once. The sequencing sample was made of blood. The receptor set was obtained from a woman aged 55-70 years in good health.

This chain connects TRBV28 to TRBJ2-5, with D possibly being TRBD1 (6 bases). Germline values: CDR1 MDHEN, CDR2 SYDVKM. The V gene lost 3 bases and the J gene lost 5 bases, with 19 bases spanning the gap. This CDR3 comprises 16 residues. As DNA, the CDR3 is TGTGCCAGCAGTTTCGCCACAGGGATGAAGCGGGAGACCCAGTACTTC. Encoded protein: CASSFATGMKRETQYF.

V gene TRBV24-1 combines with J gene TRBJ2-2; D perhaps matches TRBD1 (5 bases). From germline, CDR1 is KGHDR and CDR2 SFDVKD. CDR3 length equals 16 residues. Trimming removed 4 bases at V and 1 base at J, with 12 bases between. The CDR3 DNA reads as TGTGCCACCAGTGAACCCCGACAGATGAACACCGGGGAGCTGTTTTTT. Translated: CATSEPRQMNTGELFF.

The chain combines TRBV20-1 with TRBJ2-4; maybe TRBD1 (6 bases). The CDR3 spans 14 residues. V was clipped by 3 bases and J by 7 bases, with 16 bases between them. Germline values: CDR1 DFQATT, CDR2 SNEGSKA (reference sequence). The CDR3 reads CSARTTGTGNIQYF. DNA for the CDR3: TGCAGTGCTAGGACCACAGGGACGGGGAACATTCAGTACTTC.

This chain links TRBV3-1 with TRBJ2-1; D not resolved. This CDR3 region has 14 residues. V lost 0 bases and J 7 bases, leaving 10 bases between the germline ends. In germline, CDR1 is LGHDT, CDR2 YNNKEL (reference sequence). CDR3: CASSQENSQNEQFF. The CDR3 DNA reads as TGTGCCAGCAGCCAAGAGAATAGTCAGAATGAGCAGTTCTTC.

In nucleotides, the CDR3 is TGTGCCAGCAGTTGGCCGGATTCACCCCTCCACTTT. This gives the protein CASSWPDSPLHF. This chain connects TRBV6-6 to TRBJ1-6, with unresolved D. The V and J ends lost 4 bases and 8 bases respectively, with 6 bases between them. The CDR3 length is 12 residues. The germline V gene encodes CDR1 MNHNY and CDR2 SVGAGI (reference sequence).

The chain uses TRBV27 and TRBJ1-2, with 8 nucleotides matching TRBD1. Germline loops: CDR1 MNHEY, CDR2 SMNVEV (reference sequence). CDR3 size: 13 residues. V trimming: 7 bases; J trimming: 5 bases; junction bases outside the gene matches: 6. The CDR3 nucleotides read TGTGCCAGCAAGGACAGGGAATATTATGGCTACACCTTC. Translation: CASKDREYYGYTF.

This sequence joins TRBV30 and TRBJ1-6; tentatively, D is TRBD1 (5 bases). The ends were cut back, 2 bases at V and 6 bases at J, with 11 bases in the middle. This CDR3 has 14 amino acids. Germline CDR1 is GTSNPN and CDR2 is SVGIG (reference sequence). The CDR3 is CAWSPGRSNSPLHF. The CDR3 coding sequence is TGTGCCTGGAGTCCGGGACGGAGTAATTCACCCCTCCACTTT. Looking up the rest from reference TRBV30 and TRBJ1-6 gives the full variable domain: SQTIHQWPATLVQPVGSPLSLECTVEGTSNPNLYWYRQAAGRGLQLLFYSVGIGQISSEVPQNLSASRPQDRQFILSSKKLLLSDSGFYLCAWSPGRSNSPLHFGNGTRLTVT.

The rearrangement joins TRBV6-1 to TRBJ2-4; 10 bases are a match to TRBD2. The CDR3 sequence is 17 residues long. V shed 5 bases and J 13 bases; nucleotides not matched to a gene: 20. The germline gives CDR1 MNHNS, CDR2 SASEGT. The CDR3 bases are TGTGCCAGCAGTCCCGCTAGCGGGAGAACCGGAGGGGGAGAGCAGTACTTC. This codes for CASSPASGRTGGGEQYF.

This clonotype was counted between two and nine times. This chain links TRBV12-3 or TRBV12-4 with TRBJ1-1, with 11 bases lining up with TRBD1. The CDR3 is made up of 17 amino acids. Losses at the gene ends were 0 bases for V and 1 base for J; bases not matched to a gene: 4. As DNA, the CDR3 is TGTGCCAGCAGTTTAGCGGACAGGGGGCGAGGGAACACTGAAGCTTTCTTT. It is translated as CASSLADRGRGNTEAFF.

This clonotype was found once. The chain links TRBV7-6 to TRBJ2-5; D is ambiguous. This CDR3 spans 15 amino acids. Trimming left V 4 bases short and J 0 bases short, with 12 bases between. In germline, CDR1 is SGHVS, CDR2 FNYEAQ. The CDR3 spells CASSSLGQYQETQYF. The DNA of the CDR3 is TGTGCCAGCAGCTCCCTCGGTCAGTACCAAGAGACCCAGTACTTC.

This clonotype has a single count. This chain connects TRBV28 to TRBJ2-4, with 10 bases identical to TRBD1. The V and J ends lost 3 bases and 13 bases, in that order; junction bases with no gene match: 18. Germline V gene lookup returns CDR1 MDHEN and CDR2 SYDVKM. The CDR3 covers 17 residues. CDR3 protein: CASSFLWGTGEAREQYF. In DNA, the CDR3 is TGTGCCAGCAGTTTCCTTTGGGGGACAGGGGAGGCGCGGGAGCAGTACTTC. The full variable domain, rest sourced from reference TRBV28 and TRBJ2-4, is DVKVTQSSRYLVKRTGEKVFLECVQDMDHENMFWYRQDPGLGLRLIYFSYDVKMKEKGDIPEGYSVSREKKERFSLILESASTNQTSMYLCASSFLWGTGEAREQYFGAGTRLSVL.

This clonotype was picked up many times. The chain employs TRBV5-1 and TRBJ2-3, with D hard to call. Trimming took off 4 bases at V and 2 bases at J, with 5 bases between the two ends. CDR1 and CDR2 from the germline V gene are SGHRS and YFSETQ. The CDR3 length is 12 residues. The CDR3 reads CASSVNTDTQYF. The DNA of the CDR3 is TGCGCCAGCAGCGTAAACACAGATACGCAGTATTTT.

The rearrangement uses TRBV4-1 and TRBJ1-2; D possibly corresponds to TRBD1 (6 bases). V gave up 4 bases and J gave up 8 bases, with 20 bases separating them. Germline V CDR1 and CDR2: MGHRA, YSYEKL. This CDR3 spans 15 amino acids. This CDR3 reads CASSPETGSPGGYTF. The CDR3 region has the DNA TGCGCCAGCAGCCCTGAGACAGGCTCCCCCGGGGGCTACACCTTC.

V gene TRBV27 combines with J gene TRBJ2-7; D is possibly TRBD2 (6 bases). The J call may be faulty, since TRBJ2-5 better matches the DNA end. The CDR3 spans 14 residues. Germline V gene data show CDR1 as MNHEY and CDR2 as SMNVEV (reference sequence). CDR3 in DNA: TGTGCCAGCAGGGGTAGCGCGCGGGGTGAGACCCAGTACTTC. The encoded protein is CASRGSARGETQYF.

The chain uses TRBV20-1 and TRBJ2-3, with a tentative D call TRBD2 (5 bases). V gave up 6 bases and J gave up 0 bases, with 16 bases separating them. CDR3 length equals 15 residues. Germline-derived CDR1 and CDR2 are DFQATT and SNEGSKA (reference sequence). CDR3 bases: TGCAGTGCCCCGAGCGGCCGGCTTAGCACAGATACGCAGTATTTT. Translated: CSAPSGRLSTDTQYF.

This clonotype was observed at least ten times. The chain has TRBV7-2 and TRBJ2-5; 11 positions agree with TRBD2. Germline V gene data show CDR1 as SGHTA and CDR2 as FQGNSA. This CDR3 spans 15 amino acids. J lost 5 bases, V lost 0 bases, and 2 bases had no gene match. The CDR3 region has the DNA TGTGCCAGCAGCTTAGCGGCTAGCGGGAGGGAGACCCAGTACTTC. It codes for CASSLAASGRETQYF.

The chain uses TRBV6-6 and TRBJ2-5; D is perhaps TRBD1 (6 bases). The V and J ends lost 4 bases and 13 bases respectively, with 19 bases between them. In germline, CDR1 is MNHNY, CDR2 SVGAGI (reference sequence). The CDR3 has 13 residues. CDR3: CASSSGTLGVLYF. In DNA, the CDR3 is TGTGCCAGCAGTTCCGGGACACTCGGTGTGCTGTACTTC.

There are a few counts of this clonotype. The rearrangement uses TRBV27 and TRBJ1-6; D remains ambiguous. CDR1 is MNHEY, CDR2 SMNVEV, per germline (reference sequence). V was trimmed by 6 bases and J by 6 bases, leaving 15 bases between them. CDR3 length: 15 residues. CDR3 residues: CASRSPAAGNSPLHF. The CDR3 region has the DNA TGTGCCAGCAGGAGTCCAGCCGCGGGTAATTCACCCCTCCACTTT.

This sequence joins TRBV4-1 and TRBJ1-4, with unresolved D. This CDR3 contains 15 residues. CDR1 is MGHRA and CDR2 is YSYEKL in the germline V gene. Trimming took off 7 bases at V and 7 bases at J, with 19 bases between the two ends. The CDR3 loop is CASKPYGPLSEKLFF. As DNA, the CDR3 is TGCGCCAGCAAGCCGTACGGCCCCCTAAGTGAAAAACTGTTTTTT.

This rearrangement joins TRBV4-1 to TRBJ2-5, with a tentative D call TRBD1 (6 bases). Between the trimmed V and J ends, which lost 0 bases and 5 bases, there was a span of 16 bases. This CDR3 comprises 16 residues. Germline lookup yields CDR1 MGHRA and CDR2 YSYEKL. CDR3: CASSQDFPGEAETQYF. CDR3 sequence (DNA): TGCGCCAGCAGCCAAGATTTTCCAGGGGAAGCGGAGACCCAGTACTTC.

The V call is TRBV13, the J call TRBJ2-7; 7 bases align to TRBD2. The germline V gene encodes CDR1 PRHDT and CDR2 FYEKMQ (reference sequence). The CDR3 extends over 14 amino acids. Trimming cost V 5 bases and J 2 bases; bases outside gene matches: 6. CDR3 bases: TGTGCCAGCAGCACAGCGGGATCTCCCTACGAGCAGTACTTC. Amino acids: CASSTAGSPYEQYF.

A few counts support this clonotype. The DNA of the CDR3 is TGCAGTGCTCCGGACGAGCTTTATGGCTACACCTTC. Amino acid sequence: CSAPDELYGYTF. This chain uses TRBV20-1 with TRBJ1-2, with D unclear. The CDR3 covers 12 residues. Deletions cut 5 bases from V and 5 bases from J, with 12 bases between. Germline V gene data show CDR1 as DFQATT and CDR2 as SNEGSKA (reference sequence).

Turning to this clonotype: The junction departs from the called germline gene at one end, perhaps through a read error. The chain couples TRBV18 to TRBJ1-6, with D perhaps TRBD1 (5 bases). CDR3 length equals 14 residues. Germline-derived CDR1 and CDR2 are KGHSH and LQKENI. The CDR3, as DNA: TGTGCCGGCTCGTCCTTGGGGGTTGATTCACCCCTCCACTTT. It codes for CAGSSLGVDSPLHF.